This TCR beta chain was found in a study of blood T cell repertoires in COVID-19. Study-wide context: Specimens from acute and convalescent COVID-19 originated in the United States, Italy and Spain. In each case, the material was cDNA or gDNA derived from T cells, B-cell-depleted T cells, or PBMCs.

Original processing notes: Nucleated cell counts were estimated from reference gene primer amplification. Profiling relied on immunoSEQ multiplex PCR, and the TCRdb table lists in-frame clones only, not all of them. V and J calls and clone size follow that table, whereas D and trimming were derived from the DNA. The repertoire has about 180,000 clones, 80% to 90% of them found once; the top ten carry around 3%. V lost 6 bases, J lost 6 bases, and 3 bases stayed unmatched. Germline V lookup: CDR1 MGHDK, CDR2 SYGVNS. The CDR3 spans 12 residues. This clone was recorded once. The rearrangement links TRBV25-1 to TRBJ2-7, with 9 positions matching TRBD1. The source is a man aged 55-75 years with acute or convalescent COVID-19. Sequenced input: peripheral blood. CDR3 in amino acids: CASSLDRGEQYF. DNA for the CDR3: TGTGCCAGCAGCCTGGACAGGGGCGAGCAGTACTTC.